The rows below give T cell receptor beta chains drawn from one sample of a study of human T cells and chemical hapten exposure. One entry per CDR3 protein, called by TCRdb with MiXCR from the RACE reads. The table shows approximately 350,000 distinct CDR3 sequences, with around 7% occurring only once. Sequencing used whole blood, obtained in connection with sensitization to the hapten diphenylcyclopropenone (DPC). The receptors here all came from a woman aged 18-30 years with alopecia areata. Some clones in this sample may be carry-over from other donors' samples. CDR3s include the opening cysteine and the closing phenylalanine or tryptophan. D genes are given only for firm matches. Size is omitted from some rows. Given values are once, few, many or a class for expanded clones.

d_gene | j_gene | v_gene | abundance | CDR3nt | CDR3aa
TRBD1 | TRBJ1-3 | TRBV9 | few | TGTGCCAGCAGCCGACAGCAGGACAGGGGAAACACCATATATTTT | CASSRQQDRGNTIYF
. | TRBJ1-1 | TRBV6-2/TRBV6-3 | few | TGTGCCAGCACCAATGGTGGGGGAGTCGGCACTGAAGCTTTCTTT | CASTNGGGVGTEAFF
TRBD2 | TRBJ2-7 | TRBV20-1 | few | TGCAGTGCTAGGGAACTAGCGGGGGAGTCCTACGAGCAGTACTTC | CSARELAGESYEQYF
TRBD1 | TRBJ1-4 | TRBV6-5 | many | TGTGCCAGCAGTTACGGGACAGCTACTAATGAAAAACTGTTTTTT | CASSYGTATNEKLFF
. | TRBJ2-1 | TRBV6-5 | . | TGTGCCAGCAGTTCCCCATATAGCTCCTACAATGAGCAGTTCTTC | CASSSPYSSYNEQFF
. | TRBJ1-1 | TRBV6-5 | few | TGTGCCAGCAGTTATATTAGAAACACTGAAGCTTTCTTT | CASSYIRNTEAFF
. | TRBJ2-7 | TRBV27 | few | TGTGCCAGCAGACCTTTCGACAGCCGTGGGTCCTACGAGCAGTACTTC | CASRPFDSRGSYEQYF
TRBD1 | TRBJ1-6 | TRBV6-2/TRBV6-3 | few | TGTGCCAGCAGCGCGGACAGGGCGAATTCACCCCTCCACTTT | CASSADRANSPLHF
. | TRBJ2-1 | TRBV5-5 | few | TGTGCCAGCAGCCTGACAAGGAGCTCCTACAATGAGCAGTTCTTC | CASSLTRSSYNEQFF
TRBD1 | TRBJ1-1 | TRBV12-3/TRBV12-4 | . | TGTGCCAGCAGCCGCCGACAGGGGTCGGGCACTGAAGCTTTCTTT | CASSRRQGSGTEAFF
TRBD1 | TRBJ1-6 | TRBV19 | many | TGTGCCAGTAGTACCGGACAGGGCATCTCCTATAATTCACCCCTCCACTTT | CASSTGQGISYNSPLHF
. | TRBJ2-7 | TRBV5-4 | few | TGTGCCAGCAGCTTGGAGTCGCAAACCTACGAGCAGTACTTC | CASSLESQTYEQYF
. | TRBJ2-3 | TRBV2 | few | TGTGCCAGCAGTGAACCGGACTATAAAGGAGATACGCAGTATTTT | CASSEPDYKGDTQYF
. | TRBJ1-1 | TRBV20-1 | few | TGCAGTGCTACGAGAACAGAAGATAACACTGAAGCTTTCTTT | CSATRTEDNTEAFF
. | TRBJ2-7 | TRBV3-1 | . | TGTGCCAGCAGCCAATTATACCCCCTGGACAGAGAGCAGTACTTC | CASSQLYPLDREQYF
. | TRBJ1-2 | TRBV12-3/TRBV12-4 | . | TGTGCCAGCAGTACTGACGGGCCTTACTATGGCTACACCTTC | CASSTDGPYYGYTF
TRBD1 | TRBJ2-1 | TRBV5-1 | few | TGCGCCAGCAGTTCGGGGACAGGGGGCCTGAATGAGCAGTTCTTC | CASSSGTGGLNEQFF
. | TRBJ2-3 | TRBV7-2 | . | TGTGCCAGCAACGTTCCCACAGATACGCAGTATTTT | CASNVPTDTQYF
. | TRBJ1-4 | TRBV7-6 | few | TGTGCCAGCAGCCCCCGGGAAGGTGAAAAACTGTTTTTT | CASSPREGEKLFF
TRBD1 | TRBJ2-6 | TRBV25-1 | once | TGTGCCAGCAGTAATCCGGGACAGACACTAGTCCTGACTTTC | CASSNPGQTLVLTF
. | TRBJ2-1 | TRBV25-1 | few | TGTGCCAGCAGTGATCTGAGGGGACAAAGCTCCTACAATGAGCAGTTCTTC | CASSDLRGQSSYNEQFF
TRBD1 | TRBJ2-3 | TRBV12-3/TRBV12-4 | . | TGTGCCAGCAGTTCCTATGGACAGGAGAGCACAGATCCGCAGTATTTT | CASSSYGQESTDPQYF
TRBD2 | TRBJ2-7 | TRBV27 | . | TGTGCCAGCAGTTTGTCACTAGCGGGGGGGAATATCTACGAGCAGTACTTC | CASSLSLAGGNIYEQYF
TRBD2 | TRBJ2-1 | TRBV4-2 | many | TGTGCCAGCAGCCAACCCACGCGGGGGGCTTACAATGAGCAGTTCTTC | CASSQPTRGAYNEQFF
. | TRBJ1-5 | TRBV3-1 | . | TGTGCCAGCAGCCAAGACCCGGAGGGGAATCAGCCCCAGCATTTT | CASSQDPEGNQPQHF
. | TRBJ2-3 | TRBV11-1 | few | TGTGCCAGCAGCTTACGAGGGACTGGGGTGATGACAGATACGCAGTATTTT | CASSLRGTGVMTDTQYF
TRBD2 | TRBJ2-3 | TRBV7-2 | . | TGTGCCAGCAGCTTCCGACTAGCGGGGCCGGATACGCAGTATTTT | CASSFRLAGPDTQYF
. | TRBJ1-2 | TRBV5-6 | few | TGTGCCAGCAGCTTGAATATGGCCCCAAACTATGGCTACACCTTC | CASSLNMAPNYGYTF
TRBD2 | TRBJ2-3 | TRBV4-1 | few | TGCGCCAGCAGCCAAGAGGGCGGACTAGCGGGGGGCTACGAAGATACGCAGTATTTT | CASSQEGGLAGGYEDTQYF
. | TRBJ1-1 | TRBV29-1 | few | TGCAGCGTTGTGGGGCCCACTGAAGCTTTCTTT | CSVVGPTEAFF
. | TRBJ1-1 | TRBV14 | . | TGTGCCAGCAGCCGAACGGGCTTTGAAGCTTTCTTT | CASSRTGFEAFF
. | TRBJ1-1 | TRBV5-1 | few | TGCGCCAGCAGCCACAGGACGACCAACACTGAAGCTTTCTTT | CASSHRTTNTEAFF
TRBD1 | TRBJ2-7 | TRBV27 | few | TGTGCCAGCAGTTACGGACAGGGGGCGTGGTACGAGCAGTACTTC | CASSYGQGAWYEQYF
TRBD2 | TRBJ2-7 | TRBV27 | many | TGTGCCAGCAGTCCAGAAAGACTAGCGGGGTGGTACGAGCAGTACTTC | CASSPERLAGWYEQYF
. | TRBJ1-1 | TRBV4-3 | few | TGCGCCAGCAGCCAAGATGGGGTAGGGCGATTTGCCACTGAAGCTTTCTTT | CASSQDGVGRFATEAFF
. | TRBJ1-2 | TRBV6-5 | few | TGTGCCAGCAGCCGAGTTGATTCCAATGGCTACACCTTC | CASSRVDSNGYTF
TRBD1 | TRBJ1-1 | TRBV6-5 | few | TGTGCCAGCAGTTTAGGGGGCTGGGACACTGAAGCTTTCTTT | CASSLGGWDTEAFF